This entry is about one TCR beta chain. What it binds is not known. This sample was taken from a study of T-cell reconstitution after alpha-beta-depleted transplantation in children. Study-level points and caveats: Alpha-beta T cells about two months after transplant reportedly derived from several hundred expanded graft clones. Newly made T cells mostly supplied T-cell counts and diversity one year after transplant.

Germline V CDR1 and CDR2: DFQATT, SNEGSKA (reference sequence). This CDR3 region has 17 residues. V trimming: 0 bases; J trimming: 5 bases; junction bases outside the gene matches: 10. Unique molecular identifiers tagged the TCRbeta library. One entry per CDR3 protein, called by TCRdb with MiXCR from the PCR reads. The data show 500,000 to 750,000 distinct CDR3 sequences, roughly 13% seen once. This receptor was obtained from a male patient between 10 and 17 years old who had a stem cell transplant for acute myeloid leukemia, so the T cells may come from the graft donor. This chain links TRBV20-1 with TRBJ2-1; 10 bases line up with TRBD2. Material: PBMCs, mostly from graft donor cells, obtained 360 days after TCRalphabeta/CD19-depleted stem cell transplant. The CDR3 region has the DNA TGCAGTGCTAGAGAAGTTTCAGGACTAGCGGACCACAATGAGCAGTTCTTC. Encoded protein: CSAREVSGLADHNEQFF.